This T cell receptor (beta chain) appears in the sequencing data of a study of blood T cell repertoires in COVID-19. Across the study: Acute and convalescent COVID-19 specimens originated in the United States, Italy and Spain.

Participants' reported clinical history set cohort assignment. CDR1 is SGHTA and CDR2 is FQGNSA in the germline V gene. The V end was cut by 5 bases, the J end by 9 bases, with 17 bases between. This CDR3 has 14 amino acids. A few counts support this clone. Assay used: immunoSEQ multiplex PCR; TCRdb lists only in-frame clones, some missing. The sample lists approximately 330,000 clones; around 86% were seen once. This chain uses TRBV7-2 with TRBJ1-5; D is unclear. Material: PBMCs or T cells enriched from blood (not recorded which). The receptor was isolated from a woman in her forties with acute COVID-19. In nucleotides, the CDR3 is TGTGCCAGCAGCCAAGTGGCGGGAGAGGGGCCCCAGCATTTT. Amino acids: CASSQVAGEGPQHF.